This T cell receptor (beta chain) was recovered during a study of cytotoxic CD8 clonotypes in ibrutinib-treated CLL. General study findings and limits: Public clonotypes were uncommon and contracted or stayed stable on treatment.

Trimming pared 2 bases from V and 5 bases from J, leaving 22 bases between. This CDR3 region has 18 residues. Germline V lookup: CDR1 KGHSH, CDR2 LQKENI. Clones were read by immunoSEQ multiplex PCR, and TCRdb kept only the in-frame ones, dropping some. The sample holds over 250,000 clones, roughly four fifths seen once. For this clone: Its antigen is as yet unknown.

The chain uses TRBV18 and TRBJ2-1; D is perhaps TRBD2 (5 bases). This specimen was PBMCs, taken at disease progression, from a patient treated with ibrutinib. The sequence derives from a human donor with chronic lymphocytic leukemia. The CDR3 nucleotides are TGTGCCAGCTCACCAAGGTCTCCAACGGGAAGTTACGACAATGAGCAGTTCTTC. Protein: CASSPRSPTGSYDNEQFF.